One sample yielded the 21 T cell receptor beta chains listed below, sequenced in a study of cytomegalovirus exposure and HLA in healthy donors. The PCR used 60 Vbeta and 13 Jbeta primers. The table came from immunoSEQ multiplex PCR; TCRdb's copy has only in-frame clones and leaves some out. The data hold about 150,000 clones, with around 75% observed a single time. The sequencing sample was made of PBMCs. The receptors stem from a human donor in good health.

CDR3 region: CASSLVAGGNQPQHF. The CDR3 DNA is TGTGCCAGCAGCTTAGTCGCAGGGGGTAATCAGCCCCAGCATTTT. This chain uses TRBV7-2 with TRBJ1-5; 7 bases map to TRBD1. This CDR3 contains 15 residues. From germline, CDR1 is SGHTA and CDR2 FQGNSA. The junction had 4 bases not matched to a gene; V was cut back by 1 base and J by 4 bases.

The gene calls are TRBV5-1 and TRBJ1-2; 9 bases are a match to TRBD1. V lost 4 bases and J lost 7; bases outside the gene matches: 8. CDR3 length: 14 amino acids. From germline, CDR1 is SGHRS and CDR2 YFSETQ. CDR3 bases: TGCGCCAGCAGCGAACCGGGACAGGGAAGTGGCTACACCTTC. Translation gives CASSEPGQGSGYTF.

J is TRBJ1-4 and V is TRBV10-3, with 7 bases identical to TRBD1. V lost 6 bases and J lost 8; bases outside the gene matches: 9. This CDR3 has 14 amino acids. The germline V gene has CDR1 ENHRY and CDR2 SYGVKD. The CDR3 bases are TGTGCCATCAGCGACGAGGGGGCCAGGGAAAAACTGTTTTTT. Encoded protein: CAISDEGAREKLFF.

The chain combines TRBV6-6 with TRBJ1-2; TRBD1 matches at 7 bases. With 4 bases clipped from V and 2 bases from J, the junction kept 7 bases outside the gene matches. Germline lookup yields CDR1 MNHNY and CDR2 SVGAGI (reference sequence). This CDR3 has 15 residues. CDR3 in amino acids: CASSFLQGVNYGYTF. CDR3 bases: TGTGCCAGCAGTTTCCTCCAGGGGGTAAACTATGGCTACACCTTC.

This clone was picked up one time. The CDR3 coding sequence is TGCGCCAGCAGCTTGGTAGTCGGGACAGGGGAAAAAACTGAAGCTTTCTTT. Translating gives CASSLVVGTGEKTEAFF. This chain connects TRBV5-1 to TRBJ1-1, with 10 bases identical to TRBD1. Looked up from germline, CDR1 is SGHRS and CDR2 is YFSETQ. Trimming cost V 0 bases and J 5 bases; bases outside gene matches: 10. The CDR3 has 17 residues.

CDR3 in amino acids: CASSQDTNTDTQYF. The DNA for the CDR3 is TGCGCCAGCAGCCAAGATACTAACACAGATACGCAGTATTTT. The rearrangement links TRBV4-1 to TRBJ2-3; D is unclear. Germline lookup yields CDR1 MGHRA and CDR2 YSYEKL. V gave up 0 bases and J gave up 2 bases, with 6 bases separating them. The CDR3 sequence is 14 residues long.

J is TRBJ2-4 and V is TRBV9; 12 nucleotides line up with TRBD1. The CDR3 sequence is 19 residues long. Germline V gene data show CDR1 as SGDLS and CDR2 as YYNGEE. V shed 0 bases and J 8 bases; nucleotides not matched to a gene: 15. This CDR3 is CASSVDVGLGTGGTDIQYF. Written as DNA, the CDR3 is TGTGCCAGCAGCGTAGACGTCGGGTTAGGGACAGGGGGCACGGACATTCAGTACTTC.

The V gene is TRBV4-2, the J gene TRBJ2-7, with unresolved D. The CDR3 sequence is 13 residues long. The V gene's germline CDR1 is LGHNA and CDR2 YNFKEQ. V was cut by 0 bases and J by 6 bases, with 9 bases left in between. The CDR3 loop is CASSQDEVGEQYF. The CDR3 DNA follows: TGTGCCAGCAGCCAAGATGAGGTCGGCGAGCAGTACTTC.

The rearrangement links TRBV5-8 to TRBJ1-4; 8 nucleotides align to TRBD1. This CDR3 has 19 residues. V trimming: 0 bases; J trimming: 1 base; junction bases outside the gene matches: 11. CDR1 is SGHTS and CDR2 is YDEGEE in the germline V gene. The DNA of the CDR3 is TGTGCCAGCAGCTTGGTTACCTCGAGACAGGGGATAACTAATGAAAAACTGTTTTTT. This encodes CASSLVTSRQGITNEKLFF.

V gene TRBV5-1 combines with J gene TRBJ2-3, with 13 bases matching TRBD2. Germline lookup yields CDR1 SGHRS and CDR2 YFSETQ. This CDR3 is 15 amino acids long. The V segment lost 4 bases and the J segment 7 bases; nucleotides outside the gene matches: 6. The CDR3 spells CASSPALAGGHTQYF. CDR3 DNA: TGCGCCAGCAGCCCCGCACTAGCGGGGGGGCATACGCAGTATTTT.

This chain joins TRBV5-5 and TRBJ1-4; maybe TRBD1 (5 bases). Germline lookup yields CDR1 SGHKS and CDR2 YYEKEE (reference sequence). The V end lost 2 bases, the J end lost 5 bases, and 10 bases lay between the germline ends. The CDR3 extends over 14 amino acids. CDR3 nucleotides: TGTGCCAGCAGCTTCGGTAGACAGAATGAAAAACTGTTTTTT. Translating it yields CASSFGRQNEKLFF.

V is TRBV18 and J is TRBJ1-1; 7 nucleotides match TRBD1. Germline CDR1 is KGHSH and CDR2 is LQKENI. V trimming: 2 bases; J trimming: 1 base; junction bases outside the gene matches: 10. This CDR3 has 17 residues. The CDR3 nucleotides are TGTGCCAGCTCACCAAATCGCCCGCGACAGGGGAACACTGAAGCTTTCTTT. Amino acid sequence: CASSPNRPRQGNTEAFF.

This clone has just one count. This chain links TRBV19 with TRBJ1-1; 7 positions agree with TRBD1. This CDR3 region has 13 residues. Germline values: CDR1 LNHDA, CDR2 SQIVND (reference sequence). Trimming took 10 bases from V and 4 from J; bases not matched to a gene: 9. This CDR3 reads CATLSPGGTEAFF. The CDR3 DNA reads as TGTGCCACGCTCTCCCCAGGGGGCACTGAAGCTTTCTTT. Together with reference TRBV19 and TRBJ1-1, the CDR3 gives the full variable domain: DGGITQSPKYLFRKEGQNVTLSCEQNLNHDAMYWYRQDPGQGLRLIYYSQIVNDFQKGDIAEGYSVSREKKESFPLTVTSAQKNPTAFYLCATLSPGGTEAFFGQGTRLTVV.

CDR3 DNA sequence: TGTGCCAGCAGTTTTCAGGGCAAACTCTACGAGCAGTACTTC. It encodes CASSFQGKLYEQYF. V and J are TRBV27 and TRBJ2-7; TRBD1 might be the D (5 bases). The CDR3 runs to 14 residues. The V gene lost 3 bases and the J gene lost 3 bases, with 12 bases spanning the gap. Germline V CDR1 and CDR2: MNHEY, SMNVEV (reference sequence).

This clone was counted a few times. This chain uses TRBV19 with TRBJ1-1; D ambiguous. Trimming removed 0 bases from V and 3 bases from J, with 5 bases in between. This CDR3 has 13 residues. The germline CDR1 and CDR2 sequences are LNHDA and SQIVND (reference sequence). CDR3 in amino acids: CASSIEPDTEAFF. CDR3 nucleotides: TGTGCCAGTAGTATAGAACCGGACACTGAAGCTTTCTTT.

This clone appeared a few times. CDR3 sequence: CASSIGGPGEQYF. Written as DNA, the CDR3 is TGTGCCAGCAGCATCGGAGGGCCAGGCGAGCAGTACTTC. This chain connects TRBV9 to TRBJ2-7; D perhaps matches TRBD2 (6 bases). V was trimmed by 4 bases and J by 6 bases, leaving 14 bases between them. The CDR3 contains 13 residues. Germline V lookup: CDR1 SGDLS, CDR2 YYNGEE.

This chain uses TRBV27 with TRBJ1-2, with 7 bases aligning to TRBD1. J gave up 2 bases and V 1 base, and 7 bases lay outside the gene matches. Germline loops: CDR1 MNHEY, CDR2 SMNVEV (reference sequence). The CDR3 has 16 amino acids. CDR3 nucleotide sequence: TGTGCCAGCAGTTTATATCGAGGAGGGGGCAACTATGGCTACACCTTC. This sequence encodes CASSLYRGGGNYGYTF.

This rearrangement joins TRBV5-1 to TRBJ2-6; D not certain. Germline V lookup: CDR1 SGHRS, CDR2 YFSETQ. V was trimmed by 0 bases and J by 0 bases, leaving 4 bases between them. The CDR3 length is 15 residues. CDR3 region: CASSLAGSGANVLTF. CDR3 in DNA: TGCGCCAGCAGCTTGGCAGGCTCTGGGGCCAACGTCCTGACTTTC.

This clone showed up just a few times. The chain recombines TRBV7-9 with TRBJ2-7; 7 bases agree with TRBD1. The CDR3 extends over 15 amino acids. Germline V gene data show CDR1 as SEHNR and CDR2 as FQNEAQ (reference sequence). With V trimmed by 4 bases and J by 6 bases, 12 bases remained unmatched. The CDR3 sequence: CASSSLTIQGFEQYF. The CDR3 nucleotides read TGTGCCAGCAGCTCCTTAACGATACAGGGGTTCGAGCAGTACTTC.

The chain employs TRBV12-5 and TRBJ2-7, with a possible D match to TRBD2 (5 bases). The CDR3 covers 14 residues. V was shortened by 5 bases and J by 4 bases, with 15 bases between the two germline ends. Germline-derived CDR1 and CDR2 are LGHNT and FRNRAP. Written as DNA, the CDR3 is TGTGCTAGTGGTCCGGATGCTCGGGAATACGAGCAGTACTTC. Protein sequence: CASGPDAREYEQYF.

V usage is TRBV19 and J usage is TRBJ1-3, with D possibly being TRBD1 (5 bases). This CDR3 has 13 residues. Germline V gives CDR1 LNHDA, CDR2 SQIVND (reference sequence). V was pared by 10 bases and J by 7 bases, with 17 bases between. The CDR3 DNA is TGTGCCACCTCACCCGGGGGGGTCAACACCATATATTTT. This gives the protein CATSPGGVNTIYF.